Below are 32 T cell receptor beta chains sequenced from a single sample in a study of blood T cells in healthy people across ages. Through a sample-barcoded 5' primer and a J-beta primer mix, a second PCR was run for about 6 to 11 cycles. TCRdb re-derived calls from the 5' RACE reads in MiXCR, one entry per CDR3 protein. Seen here are fewer than 2,000,000 distinct CDR3 sequences, approximately 32% observed once, and the top ten hold approximately 10%. Sequencing was performed on blood. The source is a woman younger than 45 in good health.

The CDR3 sequence is CASTTGDSYNSPLHF. CDR3 in DNA: TGTGCCAGCACCACAGGGGACTCCTATAATTCACCCCTCCACTTT. The V gene is TRBV14, the J gene TRBJ1-6, with TRBD1 matching over 7 bases. This CDR3 is 15 amino acids long. CDR1 and CDR2 from the germline V gene are SGHDN and FVKESK. With V trimmed by 7 bases and J by 0 bases, 3 bases remained unmatched.

About this clonotype: A read error is possible here, since a much larger clone lies one base away. The chain couples TRBV29-1 to TRBJ2-5; 7 positions match TRBD2. The CDR3 has 12 residues. The junction had 7 bases not matched to a gene; V was cut back by 8 bases and J by 4 bases. CDR1 is SQVTM, CDR2 ANQGSEA, per germline. Here the CDR3 reads CSCRGEGETQYF. The CDR3, as DNA: TGCAGCTGCAGAGGGGAGGGAGAGACCCAGTACTTC.

The rearrangement links TRBV27 to TRBJ2-5, with TRBD1 matching 9 bases. The ends lost 5 bases at V and 5 bases at J; junction bases unmatched: 9. This CDR3 spans 15 amino acids. Germline V gene data show CDR1 as MNHEY and CDR2 as SMNVEV (reference sequence). This CDR3 reads CASSPLGQGGETQYF. The CDR3, as DNA: TGTGCCAGCAGTCCACTGGGACAGGGAGGGGAGACCCAGTACTTC.

The chain links TRBV6-6 to TRBJ1-1, with D perhaps TRBD1 (6 bases). The germline CDR1 and CDR2 sequences are MNHNY and SVGAGI (reference sequence). V dropped 2 bases and J dropped 5 bases, with 12 bases sitting between them. This CDR3 contains 14 residues. The CDR3 spells CASSYITGLTEAFF. CDR3 in DNA: TGTGCCAGCAGTTACATCACAGGGTTAACTGAAGCTTTCTTT.

This chain's CDR3 is CASSFLGLERYNEQFF. The CDR3 nucleotides read TGTGCCAGCAGTTTTTTGGGTCTAGAAAGGTACAATGAGCAGTTCTTC. The chain joins TRBV28 to TRBJ2-1, with D unclear. This CDR3 has 16 residues. V lost 3 bases and J lost 4, with 16 bases in between. Germline V gene sequence: CDR1 MDHEN, CDR2 SYDVKM.

This clonotype was detected ten times or more. The gene calls are TRBV4-2 and TRBJ2-7; the D is unclear. CDR3 length equals 15 residues. Trimming cost V 0 bases and J 3 bases, with 12 bases left between them. Germline values: CDR1 LGHNA, CDR2 YNFKEQ. The CDR3 nucleotides are TGTGCCAGCAGCCAAGAAGTATCAGCTAACTACGAGCAGTACTTC. It is translated as CASSQEVSANYEQYF.

This sequence joins TRBV20-1 and TRBJ1-1, with 7 bases that match TRBD1. The CDR3 has 13 amino acids. Per the germline V gene, CDR1 is DFQATT and CDR2 is SNEGSKA (reference sequence). V shed 6 bases and J 11 bases; nucleotides not matched to a gene: 15. CDR3 sequence (DNA): TGCAGTGCGACGGTGAGGGGGCTACCGGGGGCTTTCTTT. Protein: CSATVRGLPGAFF.

The chain has TRBV20-1 and TRBJ1-1, with unresolved D. The germline V gene has CDR1 DFQATT and CDR2 SNEGSKA (reference sequence). The V end lost 0 bases, the J end lost 4 bases, and 21 bases lay between the germline ends. This CDR3 contains 17 residues. The DNA of the CDR3 is TGCAGTGCTAGAGATTGGGGAAAACAACCAAGCGTCACTGAAGCTTTCTTT. This encodes CSARDWGKQPSVTEAFF.

The CDR3 sequence: CASSWVPGEETQYF. The CDR3 nucleotides read TGCGCCAGCAGCTGGGTCCCAGGGGAAGAGACCCAGTACTTC. V gene TRBV5-1 combines with J gene TRBJ2-5, with D possibly being TRBD1 (6 bases). Germline values: CDR1 SGHRS, CDR2 YFSETQ. This CDR3 is built from 14 residues. Trimming stripped 3 bases from V and 3 bases from J, with 12 bases between.

In its sample, this clonotype was seen a few times. Germline and junction disagree at one end, which may indicate a read error. This sequence joins TRBV6-1 and TRBJ1-1; perhaps TRBD1 as D (6 bases). The length of the CDR3 is 14 residues. Germline CDR1 MNHNS, CDR2 SASEGT. CDR3 region: CASSEQGSGTEAFF. CDR3 sequence (DNA): TGTGCTAGCAGTGAACAGGGTAGCGGCACTGAAGCTTTCTTT.

This chain uses TRBV2 with TRBJ1-1; possibly TRBD1 for D (6 bases). Per the germline V gene, CDR1 is SNHLY and CDR2 is FYNNEI. CDR3 length equals 15 residues. Trimming pared 0 bases from V and 1 base from J, leaving 9 bases between. The DNA of the CDR3 is TGTGCCAGCAGTGAAGCGCTACAGGGGAACACTGAAGCTTTCTTT. Amino acids: CASSEALQGNTEAFF.

J is TRBJ1-2 and V is TRBV5-1; D unclear. The CDR3 extends over 13 amino acids. Germline V gene data show CDR1 as SGHRS and CDR2 as YFSETQ. V was pared by 1 base and J by 7 bases, with 11 bases between. The CDR3 DNA follows: TGCGCCAGCAGCTTGAAGGCAGGACTTGGCTACACCTTC. Translating it yields CASSLKAGLGYTF.

The sample holds a few counts of this clonotype. The chain couples TRBV20-1 to TRBJ2-5; TRBD1 might be the D (5 bases). Germline CDR1 is DFQATT and CDR2 is SNEGSKA (reference sequence). V lost 0 bases and J 5 bases, leaving 16 bases between the germline ends. CDR3 length: 15 amino acids. The CDR3 loop reads CSARDPRTPGETQYF. The CDR3 bases are TGCAGTGCTAGAGATCCACGGACACCAGGGGAGACCCAGTACTTC.

The CDR3 reads CASSHHVADFTDTQYF. The DNA of the CDR3 is TGTGCCAGCAGCCACCACGTGGCGGATTTCACAGATACGCAGTATTTT. The chain links TRBV7-9 to TRBJ2-3; D unclear. This CDR3 has 16 amino acids. The V end was cut by 5 bases, the J end by 2 bases, with 17 bases between. Germline V gene sequence: CDR1 SEHNR, CDR2 FQNEAQ (reference sequence). Drawing the rest from reference TRBV7-9 and TRBJ2-3, the complete variable domain is DTGVSQNPRHKITKRGQNVTFRCDPISEHNRLYWYRQTLGQGPEFLTYFQNEAQLEKSRLLSDRFSAERPKGSFSTLEIQRTEQGDSAMYLCASSHHVADFTDTQYFGPGTRLTVL.

V gene TRBV4-1 combines with J gene TRBJ2-4; 16 bases map to TRBD2. After removal of 0 bases from V and 5 bases from J, the junction contained 7 bases not matched to a gene. Germline values: CDR1 MGHRA, CDR2 YSYEKL. The CDR3 contains 19 residues. CDR3 sequence reads: CASSQEGLAGGPEENIQYF. The DNA of the CDR3 is TGCGCCAGCAGCCAAGAGGGACTAGCGGGAGGGCCTGAGGAAAACATTCAGTACTTC.

The chain combines TRBV28 with TRBJ1-2; tentatively, D is TRBD1 (5 bases). This CDR3 contains 13 residues. Trimming left V 4 bases short and J 4 bases short, with 10 bases between. The germline CDR1 and CDR2 sequences are MDHEN and SYDVKM. The chain's CDR3 is CASSSGTSYGYTF. DNA of the CDR3: TGTGCCAGCAGTTCCGGGACCAGCTATGGCTACACCTTC.

This clonotype was detected only a few times. The rearrangement uses TRBV15 and TRBJ1-4; D gene ambiguous. The CDR3 is 17 residues long. Germline V gives CDR1 LNHNV, CDR2 YYDKDF (reference sequence). V shed 0 bases and J shed 0 bases, with 11 bases lying between them. The DNA for the CDR3 is TGTGCCACCAGCAGAGATTGGCTCTCTGCAACTAATGAAAAACTGTTTTTT. Translation gives CATSRDWLSATNEKLFF.

V and J are TRBV5-1 and TRBJ2-5, with 7 bases that match TRBD2. The germline CDR1 and CDR2 sequences are SGHRS and YFSETQ. The CDR3 covers 16 residues. Unmatched junction bases numbered 13, after V lost 3 bases and J lost 5 bases. The CDR3 DNA sequence: TGCGCCAGCAGCTCCGGTGGAGGGAGGGCAAGCGAGACCCAGTACTTC. Its translation: CASSSGGGRASETQYF.

This clonotype was detected a few times. This chain links TRBV7-9 with TRBJ2-6, with a tentative D call TRBD1 (5 bases). The germline V gene encodes CDR1 SEHNR and CDR2 FQNEAQ (reference sequence). V was cut by 5 bases and J by 2 bases, with 19 bases left in between. This CDR3 is built from 18 residues. CDR3 nucleotide sequence: TGTGCCAGCAGCACTGACAGACCGAGCCTCCCTGGGGCCAACGTCCTGACTTTC. The encoded protein is CASSTDRPSLPGANVLTF.

Ten or more counts support this clonotype. Just one base apart from a much larger clone, this may be a read error. The V and J genes are TRBV20-1 and TRBJ1-2; D ambiguous. The ends were cut back, 0 bases at V and 6 bases at J, with 2 bases in the middle. Germline V gene data show CDR1 as DFQATT and CDR2 as SNEGSKA (reference sequence). This CDR3 has 10 residues. CDR3 amino acids: CSARDNGYTF. CDR3 coding DNA: TGCAGTGCTAGAGATAATGGCTACACCTTC.

This clonotype was counted a few times. This chain uses TRBV20-1 with TRBJ1-3; D remains unclear. This CDR3 comprises 13 residues. Per the germline V gene, CDR1 is DFQATT and CDR2 is SNEGSKA (reference sequence). V lost 4 bases and J 6 bases, leaving 13 bases between the germline ends. The CDR3 sequence: CSATYGVKNTIYF. CDR3 sequence (DNA): TGCAGTGCTACGTACGGAGTTAAAAACACCATATATTTT.

This clonotype was seen repeatedly, ten times or more. This chain joins TRBV29-1 and TRBJ1-1; no firm D call. The V and J ends lost 4 bases and 0 bases respectively, with 9 bases between them. Germline V gives CDR1 SQVTM, CDR2 ANQGSEA. CDR3 length: 13 residues. CDR3 protein: CSVAPTMNTEAFF. DNA for the CDR3: TGCAGCGTTGCCCCCACTATGAACACTGAAGCTTTCTTT.

This clonotype has more than one count but fewer than ten. V usage is TRBV20-1 and J usage is TRBJ1-2; D remains unclear. CDR1 DFQATT and CDR2 SNEGSKA come from the germline V gene (reference sequence). V lost 7 bases and J lost 2, with 11 bases in between. The length of the CDR3 is 12 residues. The CDR3 coding sequence is TGCAGTGATACCACCGTGAACTATGGCTACACCTTC. Its translation: CSDTTVNYGYTF.

The chain uses TRBV2 and TRBJ2-5; D is unresolved. Between the trimmed V and J ends, which lost 2 bases and 7 bases, there was a span of 8 bases. The germline gives CDR1 SNHLY, CDR2 FYNNEI. The CDR3 consists of 12 residues. The CDR3 DNA follows: TGTGCCAGCAGTGAATCGGCCTCGACCCAGTACTTC. Its protein is CASSESASTQYF.

This chain links TRBV29-1 with TRBJ1-2; unclear D gene. Germline CDR1 SQVTM, CDR2 ANQGSEA. The CDR3 consists of 16 residues. V dropped 5 bases and J dropped 0 bases, with 19 bases sitting between them. The CDR3 DNA reads as TGCAGCGTTATCGACAAGGCACGAGCTTCTAACTATGGCTACACCTTC. It translates to CSVIDKARASNYGYTF. Based on the CDR3 plus reference TRBV29-1 and TRBJ1-2, the full variable domain is SAVISQKPSRDICQRGTSLTIQCQVDSQVTMMFWYRQQPGQSLTLIATANQGSEATYESGFVIDKFPISRPNLTFSTLTVSNMSPEDSSIYLCSVIDKARASNYGYTFGSGTRLTVV.

The chain recombines TRBV5-5 with TRBJ2-1; 10 nucleotides match TRBD2. Germline V gene lookup returns CDR1 SGHKS and CDR2 YYEKEE (reference sequence). This CDR3 has 15 residues. Trimming at V came to 2 bases and at J to 7 bases, leaving 6 bases not matched to a gene. The CDR3, as DNA: TGTGCCAGCAGCTTATTTGAACTAGCGGGGAATGAGCAGTTCTTC. The encoded protein is CASSLFELAGNEQFF.

The sample holds a few counts of this clonotype. The chain links TRBV3-1 to TRBJ2-3; possibly TRBD1 for D (6 bases). Germline V gene data show CDR1 as LGHDT and CDR2 as YNNKEL (reference sequence). CDR3 length: 16 amino acids. V shed 1 base and J shed 0 bases, with 11 bases lying between them. This CDR3 is CASSQVRTVSTDTQYF. The CDR3, as DNA: TGTGCCAGCAGCCAAGTCCGGACAGTCAGCACAGATACGCAGTATTTT.

This chain uses TRBV3-1 with TRBJ2-1; 11 bases are a match to TRBD1. This CDR3 is built from 17 residues. CDR1 is LGHDT, CDR2 YNNKEL, per germline (reference sequence). The ends lost 7 bases at V and 1 base at J; junction bases unmatched: 9. Here the CDR3 DNA reads TGTGCCAGCACCCGCGGACAGGGGGCTGTTTCCTACAATGAGCAGTTCTTC. This codes for CASTRGQGAVSYNEQFF.

V gene TRBV6-6 combines with J gene TRBJ1-1; D gene unclear. V lost 8 bases to trimming and J lost 5 bases, with 6 bases between them. In germline, CDR1 is MNHNY, CDR2 SVGAGI (reference sequence). This CDR3 has 10 amino acids. DNA of the CDR3: TGTGCCAGCGGGCGGACTGAAGCTTTCTTT. Amino acid sequence: CASGRTEAFF.

This clonotype occurred a few times. The chain uses TRBV6-1 and TRBJ2-7; 9 positions match TRBD2. Germline CDR1 MNHNS, CDR2 SASEGT. The CDR3 has 16 residues. With 2 bases clipped from V and 5 bases from J, the junction kept 10 bases outside the gene matches. CDR3 DNA: TGTGCCAGCAGTGAATTACGAAAGCGGGGGGTTAACGAGCAGTACTTC. This translates into CASSELRKRGVNEQYF.

The chain couples TRBV5-1 to TRBJ2-2; D is possibly TRBD2 (6 bases). Germline V gene sequence: CDR1 SGHRS, CDR2 YFSETQ. The CDR3 extends over 15 amino acids. V lost 4 bases and J lost 4, with 14 bases in between. The CDR3: CASSLMLRGTGELFF. The CDR3 nucleotides read TGCGCCAGCAGCCTCATGTTGCGGGGCACCGGGGAGCTGTTTTTT.

V is TRBV21-1 and J is TRBJ2-4; the table assigns TRBD1, which was not confirmed against the DNA. TRBV21-1 is marked as a pseudogene. The length of the CDR3 is 15 residues. This chain's CDR3 is CAPTDAGGTGGIQYF. The CDR3 region has the DNA TGTGCCCCCACCGACGCAGGGGGGACAGGGGGCATTCAGTACTTC.